This T cell receptor beta chain stems from a study of human T cells and chemical hapten exposure. Across the whole study: Upper-back patches of 0.01% DPC were read at 6 days. Diagnoses of alopecia areata, totalis or universalis occurred in mostly female patients. Study results and caveats: There was a positive correlation between PT1 expanded TCR counts and patch test score. Controls had significantly fewer large CDR3 similarity clusters than were formed by expanded TCRs.

The length of the CDR3 is 13 residues. Between the trimmed V and J ends, which lost 10 bases and 4 bases, there was a span of 14 bases. This clonotype was counted many times. What it binds is not known. The time point denotes: pre-sensitization, week 0. The treatment was: therapeutic diphenylcyclopropenone sensitization with weekly scalp DPC. MiXCR, run by TCRdb on the RACE reads, gives a single entry per CDR3 protein. The repertoire holds some 330,000 distinct CDR3 sequences, 5.5% seen once, with 7% to 10% in the top ten. The sample in question was whole blood, obtained in connection with sensitization to the hapten diphenylcyclopropenone (DPC). The chain has TRBV12-3 or TRBV12-4 and TRBJ1-3; D call uncertain. The sequence derives from a woman in her late teens or twenties with alopecia areata. Some clones in this sample may be carry-over from other donors' samples. The CDR3 region has the DNA TGTGCCACGGGAGAACAGACCGGAAACACCATATATTTT. This translates into CATGEQTGNTIYF.